The sequence of this TCR beta chain was determined in a study of identical twins (dated by TCRdb to 2015 to 2016). Concerning the study at large: To test whether fetal clonotypes persist, this study deep-sequenced TCR alpha and beta repertoires from monozygotic twins, from unrelated adults of various ages, and from cord blood. Replicate twin experiments were performed at different times using different library preparation protocols to rule out contamination.

The paper as a whole reports these results and caveats: Compared with coincidental sharing between unrelated individuals, out-of-frame TCR alpha sequences shared between twins had an excess of sequences with low generation probability. Fewer insertions were carried by abundant cord blood beta clonotypes; a weaker similar trend was observed in young adult naive repertoires, while no such trend was observed in memory repertoires. In monozygotic twins, recombination models systematically underestimated out-of-frame TCR alpha sharing, but the models matched the sharing seen between unrelated individuals. The excess sharing between twins in beta out-of-frame sequences was weaker because fewer shared sequences reduced the signal-to-noise ratio. Invariant T cells such as MAIT and iNKT could partly confound zero-insertion analyses, though diverse VJ usage argued against this for most clonotypes. Because the same donors could not be followed over many years, conclusions were based on cross-sectional statistical analysis.

Every donor in the study was a healthy Caucasian. The study also sequenced three unrelated non-twin adults: a male aged 18 to 29, a male aged 50 to 60 and a female aged 50 to 60. Miltenyi CD45RO+ enrichment and human naive T-cell isolation kits were used to isolate memory (CD45RO+) and naive T cells from PBMC. Receptor amplification or capture employed 5' RACE. TCRdb shows the sequencer as Illumina HiSeq 2000. Template switching added a universal primer binding site, and the final cDNA carried a unique molecular identifier that allowed TCR cDNA molecules to be counted accurately. Specific primers in the conserved constant-segment region were used to synthesize first-strand cDNA for TCR alpha and beta chains. Each cDNA library was double barcoded, with a SMART-Mk sample barcode plus Illumina barcodes, to control for contamination. Two successive PCR steps introduced TruSeq adapter sequences along with Illumina sample barcodes. The Illumina HiSeq platform was used with custom primers to sequence TCR alpha and beta cDNA libraries. The source study handled its data this way. MiGEC was used to process raw reads and extract unique molecular identifiers, and MiXCR was used to find CDR3 positions. Recombination models were inferred per individual with the repgenHMM and IGoR tools using an EM algorithm. Shared clonotypes were analyzed with the tcR package in R, and sharing was normalized by the product of cloneset sizes. Out-of-frame nonproductive sequences were analyzed to study raw recombination free of thymic and clonal selection effects. In TCRdb, the public reads were trimmed at Q25 with fastp and aligned with MiXCR, with productive beta chains retained. Rows with a matching CDR3 protein are joined into one entry that keeps the most common DNA and genes. The V and J calls follow TCRdb's processing rather than the paper's. The sample contains 420,000 or so distinct CDR3 sequences, about 18% of them found a single time. The ten largest clones represent more than 10% of the sample.

In its sample, this clonotype was seen many times. Its recognized antigen is unknown. It has no much larger one-base neighbor in the sample; base qualities were not kept. From the cysteine up to the phenylalanine, the CDR3 has a length of 14 residues. The kept DNA is CDR3 alone, 42 bases in frame from the first base. CDR1 and CDR2 are drawn from the germline V gene: MNHEY, SVGAGI. V is pared back by 2 bases and J by 5 bases, with 12 bases lying between the germline termini. Input material: naive T cells sorted from blood. What the cell subset or site label conveys for this sample: cells isolated with a human naive T-cell isolation kit. This clonotype was obtained from a man over 45 in good health. The rearrangement joined TRBV6-5 to TRBJ2-5; TRBD1 is perhaps the D gene, given 5 matching bases. The CDR3 amino acid sequence is: CASSYVGERETQYF. The sequence in DNA is TGTGCCAGCAGTTACGTAGGGGAAAGGGAGACCCAGTACTTC.